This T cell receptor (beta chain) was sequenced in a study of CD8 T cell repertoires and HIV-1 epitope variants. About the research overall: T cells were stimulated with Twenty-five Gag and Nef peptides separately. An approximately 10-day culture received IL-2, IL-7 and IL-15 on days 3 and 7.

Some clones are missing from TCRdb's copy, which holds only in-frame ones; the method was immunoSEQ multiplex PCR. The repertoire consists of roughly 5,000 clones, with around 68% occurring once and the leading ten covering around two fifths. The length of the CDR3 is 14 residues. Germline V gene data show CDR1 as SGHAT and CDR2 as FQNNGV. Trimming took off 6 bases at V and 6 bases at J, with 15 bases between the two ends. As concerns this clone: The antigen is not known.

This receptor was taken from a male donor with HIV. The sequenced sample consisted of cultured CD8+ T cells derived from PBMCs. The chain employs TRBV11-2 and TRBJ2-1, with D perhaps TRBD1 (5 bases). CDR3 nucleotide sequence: TGTGCCAGCAGTTTCCAGGACAACACCAATGAGCAGTTCTTC. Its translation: CASSFQDNTNEQFF.